The rows below give T cell receptor beta chains drawn from one sample of a study of metastatic and nonmetastatic thyroid tumors. TCRdb reprocessed the PCR reads via MiXCR. The table has about 92,000 clones, about 15% seen once; the top ten hold about 3.9%. Sequences were obtained from blood. These receptor sequences come from a female donor with papillary thyroid cancer or a benign thyroid nodule (not recorded which). Some clones in this sample may be carry-over from other donors' samples. Each CDR3 is given with its conserved first and last residue. D genes are given only for firm matches. Clone size is shown for a subset of rows, as once, few, many or a class of expanded clone.

j_call d_call clone_size v_call cdr3_aa cdr3_nt
TRBJ1-3 NA NA TRBV5-1 CASIWKGHGRDSGNTIYF TGCGCCAGCATCTGGAAAGGACATGGGCGAGACTCTGGAAACACCATATATTTT
TRBJ2-3 TRBD1 NA TRBV5-4 CASSGQPGQGRSRRTDTQYF TGTGCCAGCAGTGGCCAGCCGGGACAGGGTCGATCGCGACGCACAGATACGCAGTATTTT
TRBJ1-6 TRBD1 many TRBV7-2 CASSTRQGDSSYNSPLHF TGTGCCAGCAGCACCCGACAGGGCGATAGCTCCTATAATTCACCCCTCCACTTT
TRBJ2-2 NA many TRBV6-5 CASSPYQWGGRGNTGELFF TGTGCCAGCAGTCCCTATCAGTGGGGGGGCAGGGGGAACACCGGGGAGCTGTTTTTT
TRBJ2-5 NA many TRBV20-1 CSARVQGIETQYF TGCAGTGCTAGAGTCCAGGGGATCGAGACCCAGTACTTC
TRBJ2-3 NA many TRBV6-2/TRBV6-3 CASSYLLDTQYF TGTGCCAGCAGTTACCTACTAGATACGCAGTATTTT
TRBJ2-2 TRBD1 many TRBV3-1 CASSYGTENTGELFF TGTGCCAGCAGCTACGGGACAGAAAACACCGGGGAGCTGTTTTTT
TRBJ1-4 NA many TRBV20-1 CSATKGGNEKLFF TGCAGTGCTACCAAGGGAGGGAATGAAAAACTGTTTTTT
TRBJ1-2 TRBD1 many TRBV29-1 CSVEVGTGRINYGYTF TGCAGCGTTGAAGTAGGGACAGGGAGAATCAACTATGGCTACACCTTC
TRBJ1-2 TRBD1 many TRBV14 CASSQVTGRAPYGYTF TGTGCCAGCAGCCAAGTGACAGGGAGGGCCCCCTATGGCTACACCTTC
TRBJ2-5 TRBD1 many TRBV6-1 CASSEGTGGGETQYF TGTGCCAGCAGTGAAGGAACAGGGGGCGGTGAGACCCAGTACTTC
TRBJ2-1 NA many TRBV18 CASSESGPSPEQFF TGTGCCAGCTCAGAATCAGGACCCAGTCCTGAGCAGTTCTTC
TRBJ2-3 NA many TRBV9 CASSLRGGDYTQYF TGTGCCAGCAGCCTAAGAGGGGGAGATTATACGCAGTATTTT
TRBJ2-2 NA NA TRBV5-6 CASSLLGSTRELFF TGTGCCAGCAGCTTGCTGGGGAGCACCCGGGAGCTGTTTTTT
TRBJ1-4 NA many TRBV30 CAWSGWRGAEKLFF TGTGCCTGGAGTGGATGGAGGGGAGCAGAAAAACTGTTTTTT
TRBJ2-7 NA many TRBV20-1 CSARDSGGPPYEQYF TGCAGTGCTAGAGATAGTGGGGGGCCCCCCTACGAGCAGTACTTC
TRBJ2-3 NA NA TRBV6-2/TRBV6-3 CASSPYVLDTQYF TGTGCCAGCAGCCCGTATGTGTTGGATACGCAGTATTTT
TRBJ2-7 NA many TRBV12-3/TRBV12-4 CASSFKGEPPYEQYF TGTGCCAGCAGTTTTAAGGGCGAACCTCCCTACGAGCAGTACTTC
TRBJ2-1 NA many TRBV24-1 CATSLPGSYNEQFF TGTGCCACCAGTCTTCCAGGGTCCTACAATGAGCAGTTCTTC
TRBJ1-4 NA few TRBV20-1 CSAPPGRGEKLFF TGCAGTGCTCCCCCGGGTAGGGGTGAAAAACTGTTTTTT
TRBJ2-3 NA many TRBV27 CASSPVRGMGTDTQYF TGTGCCAGCAGCCCTGTCCGGGGCATGGGCACAGATACGCAGTATTTT
TRBJ1-4 NA many TRBV7-9 CASSSDSFEKLFF TGTGCCAGCAGTTCCGACAGCTTTGAAAAACTGTTTTTT
TRBJ2-3 NA many TRBV6-5 CASSYRVTDTQYF TGTGCCAGCAGTTACCGGGTCACAGATACGCAGTATTTT
TRBJ1-1 NA many TRBV27 CASSFSSLNTEAFF TGTGCCAGCAGTTTTAGCAGTTTGAACACTGAAGCTTTCTTT
TRBJ2-2 TRBD1 many TRBV2 CASAGTGYTGELFF TGTGCCAGCGCAGGGACAGGTTACACCGGGGAGCTGTTTTTT
TRBJ2-7 NA NA TRBV9 CASSVAAGETYEQYF TGTGCCAGCAGCGTAGCGGCGGGTGAGACTTACGAGCAGTACTTC
TRBJ2-3 NA NA TRBV20-1 CSAHGTQEWDTQYF TGCAGTGCTCATGGGACACAGGAGTGGGATACGCAGTATTTT
TRBJ2-7 TRBD1 NA TRBV4-2 CASSLRDRDDEQYF TGTGCCAGCAGCCTTCGTGACAGGGACGACGAGCAGTACTTC
TRBJ1-6 TRBD1 many TRBV4-1 CAGRQGDNSPLHF TGCGCCGGACGACAGGGCGATAATTCACCCCTCCACTTT
TRBJ1-4 TRBD1 many TRBV9 CASSLGQAVFSTNEKLFF TGTGCCAGCAGCCTGGGACAGGCAGTTTTCTCAACTAATGAAAAACTGTTTTTT
TRBJ1-3 TRBD1 many TRBV5-1 CASSLKLGRAGGAGNTIYF TGCGCCAGCAGCTTGAAATTAGGCAGGGCAGGGGGAGCAGGAAACACCATATATTTT
TRBJ1-4 NA many TRBV5-1 CASSLGTEKKLFF TGCGCCAGCAGCCTCGGGACTGAAAAAAAACTGTTTTTT
TRBJ2-2 TRBD1 many TRBV2 CASSANRGVTGELFF TGTGCCAGCAGTGCCAACAGGGGCGTCACCGGGGAGCTGTTTTTT
TRBJ1-6 NA many TRBV7-9 CASSLVRGATYNSPLHF TGTGCCAGCAGCTTAGTGCGCGGGGCCACCTATAATTCACCCCTCCACTTT
TRBJ2-1 TRBD2 many TRBV9 CASSVSGLAGPSSYNEQFF TGTGCCAGCAGCGTATCGGGACTAGCGGGGCCGAGCTCCTACAATGAGCAGTTCTTC
TRBJ2-5 NA once TRBV3-1 CASILRGQTQYF TGTGCCAGCATCCTTCGGGGACAGACCCAGTACTTC
TRBJ2-3 TRBD2 many TRBV6-1 CASKSGGAATDTQYF TGTGCCAGCAAGAGCGGGGGGGCCGCGACAGATACGCAGTATTTT
TRBJ2-2 TRBD1 many TRBV27 CASTFTKGAATGELFF TGTGCCAGCACCTTCACAAAGGGGGCGGCCACCGGGGAGCTGTTTTTT
TRBJ2-1 TRBD2 many TRBV7-8 CTSSASSSGGRYNEQFF TGTACCAGCAGCGCCTCGTCTAGCGGGGGGCGATACAATGAGCAGTTCTTC
TRBJ1-2 TRBD1 many TRBV30 CAWRTGTGGYNYGYTF TGTGCCTGGCGGACCGGGACAGGGGGATATAACTATGGCTACACCTTC
TRBJ2-6 NA many TRBV30 CAWTPGISGANVLTF TGTGCCTGGACCCCCGGGATCTCTGGGGCCAACGTCCTGACTTTC
TRBJ2-3 TRBD2 NA TRBV20-1 CSPLAAPYTQYF TGCAGCCCGCTAGCGGCCCCCTATACGCAGTATTTT
TRBJ2-7 TRBD1 many TRBV28 CASSDQQGETLSYEQYF TGTGCCAGCAGTGATCAACAGGGGGAAACCCTCTCCTACGAGCAGTACTTC
TRBJ1-5 NA many TRBV5-1 CASSRGENQPQHF TGCGCCAGCAGTAGGGGTGAGAATCAGCCCCAGCATTTT
TRBJ2-1 NA NA TRBV5-4 CANSSITYNEQFF TGTGCCAACAGCTCAATCACCTACAATGAGCAGTTCTTC
TRBJ1-6 NA NA TRBV19 CASRQLRDKFGSSYNSPLHF TGTGCCAGTAGACAACTCCGCGACAAGTTTGGTAGTTCCTATAATTCACCACTCCACTTT
TRBJ2-2 NA many TRBV6-1 CASCRALGGELFF TGTGCCAGCTGCCGCGCTTTGGGGGGGGAGCTGTTTTTT
TRBJ2-7 NA NA TRBV7-2 CASRQGQHEQYF TGTGCCAGCAGGCAAGGACAGCACGAGCAGTACTTC
TRBJ2-3 NA few TRBV12-3/TRBV12-4 CDSSRRGTADTQYF TGTGACAGCAGCCGCCGGGGGACGGCCGATACGCAGTATTTT
TRBJ1-2 NA many TRBV5-4 CASSPPTASYGYTF TGTGCCAGCAGCCCCCCAACAGCCTCCTATGGCTACACCTTC
TRBJ2-5 NA few TRBV15 CATSRVGPSGCAGETQYF TGTGCCACCAGCAGAGTAGGCCCCTCAGGGTGCGCGGGGGAGACCCAGTACTTC